Described below is a single TCR beta chain sequence and its context. This entry comes from a study of T cells expressing NK-cell markers. From its re-call of the 5' RACE reads, TCRdb lists each CDR3 protein once, without DNA. The specimen's table records about 410,000 distinct CDR3 sequences. CDR1 and CDR2 from the germline V gene are DFQATT and SNEGSKA (reference sequence). This CDR3 region has 11 residues. The sample taken for sequencing was blood T cells: a sorted CD56 or NKG2C T cell subset, CD4+ or CD8+ T cells, or bulk PBMC T cells (not recorded which). The clonotype originates from a woman aged 45 to 65 in good health. The rearrangement uses TRBV20-1 and TRBJ2-1; checking the TCRdb D call of TRBD1 is not possible without DNA. This chain's CDR3 is CSAADREGQFF.